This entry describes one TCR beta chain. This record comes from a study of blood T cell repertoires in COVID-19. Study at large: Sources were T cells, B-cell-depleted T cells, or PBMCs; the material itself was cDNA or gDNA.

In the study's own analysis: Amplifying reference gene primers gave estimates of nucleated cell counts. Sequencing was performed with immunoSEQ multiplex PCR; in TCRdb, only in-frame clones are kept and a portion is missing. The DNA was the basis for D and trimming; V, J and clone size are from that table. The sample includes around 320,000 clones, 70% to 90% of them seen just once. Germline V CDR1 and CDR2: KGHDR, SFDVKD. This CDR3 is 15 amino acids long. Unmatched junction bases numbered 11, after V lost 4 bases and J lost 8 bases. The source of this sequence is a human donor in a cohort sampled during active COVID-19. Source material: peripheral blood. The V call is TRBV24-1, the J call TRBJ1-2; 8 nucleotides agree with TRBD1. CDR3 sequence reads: CATSEPGAGGRGYTF. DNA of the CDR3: TGTGCCACCAGTGAGCCGGGGGCAGGGGGCAGAGGCTACACCTTC.